This T cell receptor beta chain was identified in a study of blood T cell repertoires in COVID-19. Looking at the study overall: COVID-19 samples from acute and convalescent phases originated in the United States, Italy and Spain. T cells, B-cell-depleted T cells, or PBMCs supplied cDNA or gDNA.

Per germline, CDR1 MNHEY and CDR2 SVGAGI. The CDR3 runs to 15 residues. Trimming took 0 bases from V and 1 from J, leaving 9 bases between them. Cohort 3 donors counted as recovered after two negative PCRs, clearance, or resolved symptoms. Authors' processing steps: Amplifying reference gene primers gave estimates of nucleated cell counts. Assay used: immunoSEQ multiplex PCR; TCRdb lists only in-frame clones, some missing. D and trimming come from the DNA, and the V and J calls and clone size come from that table. This sample has about 400,000 clones, with nearly 90% found just once. This TCR was recovered from a woman in her 30s who had recovered from COVID-19. Sequenced material: PBMCs or T cells enriched from blood (not recorded which). The chain employs TRBV6-5 and TRBJ1-2; weak D call: TRBD1 (6 bases). In DNA, the CDR3 is TGTGCCAGCAGTTACTCGACAGGCCTTAACTATGGCTACACCTTC. Translation: CASSYSTGLNYGYTF.